This T cell receptor beta chain was retrieved from a study of cytomegalovirus exposure and HLA in healthy donors. This PCR relied on a set of 60 Vbeta primers and 13 Jbeta primers. The method was immunoSEQ multiplex PCR; TCRdb's version includes in-frame clones alone and lacks a portion of them. The data show more than 200,000 clones, about 74% seen once. Germline CDR1 and CDR2: SGHRS and YFSETQ. The CDR3 extends over 13 amino acids. Trimming left V 4 bases short and J 8 bases short, with 13 bases between. The receptor's source is a man between 35 and 55 years old in good health and CMV-seronegative. Sequenced input: PBMCs. This chain links TRBV5-1 with TRBJ2-1; D ambiguous. In nucleotides, the CDR3 is TGCGCCAGCAGCCCGGCGACTGGCGATGAGCAGTTCTTC. This sequence encodes CASSPATGDEQFF.